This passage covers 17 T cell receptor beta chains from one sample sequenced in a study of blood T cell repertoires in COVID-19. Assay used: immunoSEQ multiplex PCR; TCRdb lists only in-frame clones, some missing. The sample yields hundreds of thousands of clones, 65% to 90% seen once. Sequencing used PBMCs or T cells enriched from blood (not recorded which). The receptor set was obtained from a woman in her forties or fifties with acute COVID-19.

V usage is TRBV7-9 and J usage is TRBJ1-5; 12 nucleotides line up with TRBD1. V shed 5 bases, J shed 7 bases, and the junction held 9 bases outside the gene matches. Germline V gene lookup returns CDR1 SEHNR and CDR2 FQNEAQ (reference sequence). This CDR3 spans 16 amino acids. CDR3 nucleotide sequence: TGTGCCAGCAGCCAGGGGGACAGGGGGCGCAGGCAGCCCCAGCATTTT. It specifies CASSQGDRGRRQPQHF.

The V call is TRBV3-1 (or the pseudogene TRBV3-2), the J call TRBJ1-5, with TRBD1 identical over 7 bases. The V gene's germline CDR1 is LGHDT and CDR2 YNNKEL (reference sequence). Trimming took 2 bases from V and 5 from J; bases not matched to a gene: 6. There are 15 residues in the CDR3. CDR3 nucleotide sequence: TGTGCCAGCAGCCAACGAGGGACAGAAGATCAGCCCCAGCATTTT. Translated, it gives CASSQRGTEDQPQHF.

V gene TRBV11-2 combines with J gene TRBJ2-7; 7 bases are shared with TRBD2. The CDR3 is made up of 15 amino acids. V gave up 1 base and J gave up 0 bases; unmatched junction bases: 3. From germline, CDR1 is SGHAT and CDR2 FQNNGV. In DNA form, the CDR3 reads TGTGCCAGCAGCTTAGCGGGAGGTGGCTCCTACGAGCAGTACTTC. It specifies CASSLAGGGSYEQYF.

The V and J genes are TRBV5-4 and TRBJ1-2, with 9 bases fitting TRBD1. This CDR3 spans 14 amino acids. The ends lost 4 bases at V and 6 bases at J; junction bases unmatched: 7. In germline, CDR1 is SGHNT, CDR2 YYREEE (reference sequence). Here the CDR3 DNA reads TGTGCCAGCAGCAGGGGGGACAGGGCGAATGGCTACACCTTC. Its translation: CASSRGDRANGYTF.

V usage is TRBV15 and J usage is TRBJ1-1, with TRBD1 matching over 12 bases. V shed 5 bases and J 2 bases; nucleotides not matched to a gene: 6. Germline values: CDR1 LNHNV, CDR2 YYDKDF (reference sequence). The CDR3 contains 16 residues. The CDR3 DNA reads TGTGCCACCAGCCTCGGGACAGGGGGCTTCAACACTGAAGCTTTCTTT. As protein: CATSLGTGGFNTEAFF.

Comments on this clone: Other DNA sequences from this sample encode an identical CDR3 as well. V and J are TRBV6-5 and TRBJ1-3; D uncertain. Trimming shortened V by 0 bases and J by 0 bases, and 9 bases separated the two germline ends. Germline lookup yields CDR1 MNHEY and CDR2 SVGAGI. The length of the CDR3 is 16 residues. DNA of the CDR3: TGTGCCAGCAGTTACTCCCTGAGGAGCTCTGGAAACACCATATATTTT. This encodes CASSYSLRSSGNTIYF.

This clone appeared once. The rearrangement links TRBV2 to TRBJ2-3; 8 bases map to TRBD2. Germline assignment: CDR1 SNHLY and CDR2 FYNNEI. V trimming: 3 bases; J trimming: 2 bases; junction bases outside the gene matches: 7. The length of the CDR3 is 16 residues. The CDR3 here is CASSDYGGGNTDTQYF. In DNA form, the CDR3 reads TGTGCCAGCAGTGACTACGGGGGGGGGAACACAGATACGCAGTATTTT.

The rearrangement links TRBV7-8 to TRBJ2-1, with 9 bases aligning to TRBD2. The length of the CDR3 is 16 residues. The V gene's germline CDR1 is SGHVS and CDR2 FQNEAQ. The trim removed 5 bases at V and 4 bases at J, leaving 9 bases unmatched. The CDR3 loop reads CASSPGQRGVYNEQFF. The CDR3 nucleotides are TGTGCCAGCAGCCCGGGCCAGCGGGGGGTTTACAATGAGCAGTTCTTC.

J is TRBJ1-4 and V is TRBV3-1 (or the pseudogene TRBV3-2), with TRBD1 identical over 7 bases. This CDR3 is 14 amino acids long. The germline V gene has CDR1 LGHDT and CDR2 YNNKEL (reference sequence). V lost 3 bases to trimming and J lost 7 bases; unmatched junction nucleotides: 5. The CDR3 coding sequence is TGTGCCAGCAGCCACCGACAGGGTGGTGAAAAACTGTTTTTT. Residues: CASSHRQGGEKLFF.

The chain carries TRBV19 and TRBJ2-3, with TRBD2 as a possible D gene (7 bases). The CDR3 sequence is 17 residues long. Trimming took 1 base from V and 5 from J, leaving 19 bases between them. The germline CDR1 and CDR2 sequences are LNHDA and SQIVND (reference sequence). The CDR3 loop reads CASSIVRGGQGGDTQYF. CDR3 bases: TGTGCCAGTAGTATAGTGAGGGGGGGCCAGGGAGGAGATACGCAGTATTTT.

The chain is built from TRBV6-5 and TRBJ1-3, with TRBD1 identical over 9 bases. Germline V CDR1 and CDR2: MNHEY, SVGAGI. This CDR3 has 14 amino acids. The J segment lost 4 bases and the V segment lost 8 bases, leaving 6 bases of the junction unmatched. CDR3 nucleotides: TGTGCCAGCCTCCGGGACAGGGAAGGAAACACCATATATTTT. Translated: CASLRDREGNTIYF.

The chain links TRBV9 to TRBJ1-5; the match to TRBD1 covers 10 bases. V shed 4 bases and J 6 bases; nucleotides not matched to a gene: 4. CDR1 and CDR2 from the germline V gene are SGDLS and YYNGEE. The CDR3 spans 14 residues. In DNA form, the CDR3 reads TGTGCCAGCAGCCCCGACAGGGGGCCTCAGCCCCAGCATTTT. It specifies CASSPDRGPQPQHF.

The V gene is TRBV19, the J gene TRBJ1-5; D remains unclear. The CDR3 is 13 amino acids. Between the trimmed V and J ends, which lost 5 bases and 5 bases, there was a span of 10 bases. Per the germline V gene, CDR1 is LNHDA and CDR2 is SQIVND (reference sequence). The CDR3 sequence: CASSPALYQPQHF. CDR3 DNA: TGTGCCAGTAGTCCCGCACTCTATCAGCCCCAGCATTTT.

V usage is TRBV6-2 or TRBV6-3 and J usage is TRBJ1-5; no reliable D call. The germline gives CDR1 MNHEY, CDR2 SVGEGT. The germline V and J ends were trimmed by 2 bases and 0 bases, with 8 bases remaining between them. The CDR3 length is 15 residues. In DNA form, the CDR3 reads TGTGCCAGCAGTTACGCAGGTTATAGCAATCAGCCCCAGCATTTT. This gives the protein CASSYAGYSNQPQHF.

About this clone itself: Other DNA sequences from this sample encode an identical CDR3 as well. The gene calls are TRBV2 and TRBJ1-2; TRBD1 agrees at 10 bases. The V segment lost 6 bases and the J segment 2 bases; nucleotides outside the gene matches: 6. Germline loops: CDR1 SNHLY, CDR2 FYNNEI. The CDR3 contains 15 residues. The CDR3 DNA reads TGTGCCAGCAGGGAGACAGGGGGCGACAACTATGGCTACACCTTC. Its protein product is CASRETGGDNYGYTF.

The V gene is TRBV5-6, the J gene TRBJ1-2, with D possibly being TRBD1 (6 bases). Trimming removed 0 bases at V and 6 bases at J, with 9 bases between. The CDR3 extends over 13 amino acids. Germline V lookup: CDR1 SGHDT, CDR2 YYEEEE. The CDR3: CASSLVGADGYTF. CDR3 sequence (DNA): TGTGCCAGCAGCTTGGTGGGGGCTGATGGCTACACCTTC.

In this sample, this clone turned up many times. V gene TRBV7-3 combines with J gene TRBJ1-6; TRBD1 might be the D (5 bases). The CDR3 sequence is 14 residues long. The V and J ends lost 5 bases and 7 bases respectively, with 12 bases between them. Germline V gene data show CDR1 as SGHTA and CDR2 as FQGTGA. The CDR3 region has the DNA TGTGCCAGCAGCCCCGGGGGGTCCAATTCACCCCTCCACTTT. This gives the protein CASSPGGSNSPLHF.